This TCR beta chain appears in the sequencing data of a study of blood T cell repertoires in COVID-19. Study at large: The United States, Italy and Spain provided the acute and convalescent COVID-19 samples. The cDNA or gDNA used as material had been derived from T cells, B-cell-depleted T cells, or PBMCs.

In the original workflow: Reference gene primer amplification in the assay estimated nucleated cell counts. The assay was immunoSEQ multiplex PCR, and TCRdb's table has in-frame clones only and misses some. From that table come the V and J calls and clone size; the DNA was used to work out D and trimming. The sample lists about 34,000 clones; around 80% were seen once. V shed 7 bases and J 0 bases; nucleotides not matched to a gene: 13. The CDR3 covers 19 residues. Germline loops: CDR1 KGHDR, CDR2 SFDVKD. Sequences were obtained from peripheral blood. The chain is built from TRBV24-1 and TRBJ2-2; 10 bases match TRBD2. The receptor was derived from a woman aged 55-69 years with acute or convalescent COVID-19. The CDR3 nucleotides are TGTGCCACCAGCCTTTCCGGGACTAGCGCTACCGCGAACACCGGGGAGCTGTTTTTT. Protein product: CATSLSGTSATANTGELFF.